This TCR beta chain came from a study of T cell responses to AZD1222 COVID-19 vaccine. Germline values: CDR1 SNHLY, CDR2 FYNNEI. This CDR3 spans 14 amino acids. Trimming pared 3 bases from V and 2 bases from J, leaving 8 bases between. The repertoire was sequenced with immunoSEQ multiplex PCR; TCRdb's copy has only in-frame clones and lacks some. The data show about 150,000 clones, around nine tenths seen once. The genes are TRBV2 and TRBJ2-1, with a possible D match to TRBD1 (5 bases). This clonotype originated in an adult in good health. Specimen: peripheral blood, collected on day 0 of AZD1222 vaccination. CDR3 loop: CASSDQGTYNEQFF. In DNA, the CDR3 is TGTGCCAGCAGTGACCAGGGCACCTACAATGAGCAGTTCTTC.